The clone carrying this T cell receptor beta chain was seen more than once but under ten times. The entry originates in a study of blood T cell repertoires in COVID-19. Across the whole study: Specimens from acute and convalescent COVID-19 originated in the United States, Italy and Spain. Nucleic acid was either cDNA or gDNA, and it came from T cells, B-cell-depleted T cells, or PBMCs.

As processed by the authors: From reference gene primer amplification, estimates of nucleated cell counts were derived. The method was immunoSEQ multiplex PCR; TCRdb's version includes in-frame clones alone and lacks a portion of them. V, J and clone size reflect that table, while D and trimming were determined from the DNA. The sample shows approximately 290,000 clones, roughly nine tenths of them seen only once. Seattle researchers signed up patients amid active infection and tracked them longitudinally. The CDR3 contains 15 residues. The chain is built from TRBV21-1 and TRBJ2-3; the DNA was not compared with TRBD1, the D call given in the table. TRBV21-1 is termed a pseudogene. This sequence originates from a woman aged 30 to 39 with COVID-19, enrolled during active disease. What was sequenced was peripheral blood. CDR3 in amino acids: CASSAPGQGTDTQYF. The DNA for the CDR3 is TGTGCCAGCAGTGCTCCGGGACAAGGCACAGATACGCAGTATTTT.